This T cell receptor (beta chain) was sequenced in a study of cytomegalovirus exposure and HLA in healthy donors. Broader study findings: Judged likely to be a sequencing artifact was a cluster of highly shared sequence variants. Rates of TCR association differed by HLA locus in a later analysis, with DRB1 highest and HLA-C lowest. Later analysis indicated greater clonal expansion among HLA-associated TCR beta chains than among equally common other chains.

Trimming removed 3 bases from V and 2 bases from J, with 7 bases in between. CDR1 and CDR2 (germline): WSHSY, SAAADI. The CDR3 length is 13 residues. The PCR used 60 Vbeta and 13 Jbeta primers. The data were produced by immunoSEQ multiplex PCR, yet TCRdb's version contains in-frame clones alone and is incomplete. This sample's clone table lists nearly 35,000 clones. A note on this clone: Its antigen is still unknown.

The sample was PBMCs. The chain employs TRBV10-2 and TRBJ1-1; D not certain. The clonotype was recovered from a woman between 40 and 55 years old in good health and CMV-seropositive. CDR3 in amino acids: CASSDYFNTEAFF. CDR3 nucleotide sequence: TGCGCCAGCAGTGACTACTTTAACACTGAAGCTTTCTTT.